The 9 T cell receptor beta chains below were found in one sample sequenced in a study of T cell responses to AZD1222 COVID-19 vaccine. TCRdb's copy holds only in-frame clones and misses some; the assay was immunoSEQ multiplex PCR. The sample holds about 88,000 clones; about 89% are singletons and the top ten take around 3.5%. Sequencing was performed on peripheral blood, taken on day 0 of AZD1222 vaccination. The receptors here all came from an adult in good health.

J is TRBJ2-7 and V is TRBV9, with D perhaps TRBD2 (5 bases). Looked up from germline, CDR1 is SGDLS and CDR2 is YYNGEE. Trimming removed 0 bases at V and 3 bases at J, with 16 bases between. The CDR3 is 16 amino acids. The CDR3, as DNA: TGTGCCAGCAGCGTAGGGACTTCGAGTACCCTCTACGAGCAGTACTTC. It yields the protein CASSVGTSSTLYEQYF.

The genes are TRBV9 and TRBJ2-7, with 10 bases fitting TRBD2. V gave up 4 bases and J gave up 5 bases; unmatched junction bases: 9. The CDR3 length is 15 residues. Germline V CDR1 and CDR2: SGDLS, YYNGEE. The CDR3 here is CASSPQAGGNHEQYF. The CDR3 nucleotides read TGTGCCAGCAGCCCCCAAGCGGGGGGGAACCACGAGCAGTACTTC.

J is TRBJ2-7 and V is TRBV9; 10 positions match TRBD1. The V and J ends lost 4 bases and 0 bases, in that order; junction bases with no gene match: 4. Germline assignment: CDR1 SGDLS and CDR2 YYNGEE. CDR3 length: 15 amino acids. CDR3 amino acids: CASSPRTGGSYEQYF. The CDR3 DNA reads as TGTGCCAGCAGCCCTAGGACAGGGGGCTCCTACGAGCAGTACTTC.

CDR3 amino acids: CASSIVHSDKGELFF. CDR3 in DNA: TGTGCCAGTAGTATAGTCCACTCCGACAAAGGGGAGCTGTTTTTT. The rearrangement links TRBV19 to TRBJ2-2; D call uncertain. Germline V gene data show CDR1 as LNHDA and CDR2 as SQIVND (reference sequence). V was trimmed by 1 base and J by 8 bases, leaving 14 bases between them. The CDR3 consists of 15 residues.

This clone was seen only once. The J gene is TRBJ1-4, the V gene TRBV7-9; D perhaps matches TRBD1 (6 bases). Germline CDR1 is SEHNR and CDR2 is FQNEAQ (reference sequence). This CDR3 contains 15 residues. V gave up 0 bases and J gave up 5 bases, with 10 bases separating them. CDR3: CASSLAGQINEKLFF. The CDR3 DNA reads TGTGCCAGCAGCTTAGCCGGACAGATAAATGAAAAACTGTTTTTT.

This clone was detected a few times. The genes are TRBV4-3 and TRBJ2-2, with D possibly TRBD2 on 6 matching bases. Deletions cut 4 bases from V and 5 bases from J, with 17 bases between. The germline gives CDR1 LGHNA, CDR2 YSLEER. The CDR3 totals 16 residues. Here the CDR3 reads CASSRERALETGELFF. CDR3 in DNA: TGCGCCAGCAGCCGTGAGCGGGCTCTAGAAACCGGGGAGCTGTTTTTT.

The DNA for the CDR3 is TGTGCCAGCAGGCGGGTCTATAATTCACCCCTCCACTTT. Its translation: CASRRVYNSPLHF. The chain has TRBV28 and TRBJ1-6; no firm D call. This CDR3 is built from 13 residues. Looked up from germline, CDR1 is MDHEN and CDR2 is SYDVKM. V was pared by 6 bases and J by 3 bases, with 6 bases between.

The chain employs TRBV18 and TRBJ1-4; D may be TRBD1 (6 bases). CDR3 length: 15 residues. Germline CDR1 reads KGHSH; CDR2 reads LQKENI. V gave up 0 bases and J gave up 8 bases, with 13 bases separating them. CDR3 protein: CASSPPGAVDEKLFF. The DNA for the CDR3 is TGTGCCAGCTCACCACCGGGGGCGGTCGACGAAAAACTGTTTTTT.

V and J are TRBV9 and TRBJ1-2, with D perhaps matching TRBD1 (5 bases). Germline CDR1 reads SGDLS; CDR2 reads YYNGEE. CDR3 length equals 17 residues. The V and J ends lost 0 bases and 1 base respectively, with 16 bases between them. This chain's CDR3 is CASSVVGGGTVNYGYTF. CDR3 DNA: TGTGCCAGCAGCGTAGTCGGAGGCGGGACGGTTAACTATGGCTACACCTTC.